This T cell receptor beta chain was sequenced for a study of blood T cell repertoires in COVID-19. Study-level background: COVID-19 samples from acute and convalescent phases originated in the United States, Italy and Spain. T cells, B-cell-depleted T cells, or PBMCs supplied cDNA or gDNA.

Germline CDR1 MDHEN, CDR2 SYDVKM. The CDR3 consists of 14 residues. V lost 5 bases and J lost 5; bases outside the gene matches: 3. In the original processing: By means of reference gene primer amplification, nucleated cell counts were estimated. Sequencing used immunoSEQ multiplex PCR; TCRdb keeps in-frame clones, though not all of them. V, J and clone size derive from that table, while D and trimming were established from the DNA sequence. The data contain 200,000 or so clones, around 83% of them singletons. This rearrangement joins TRBV28 to TRBJ2-1; 10 nucleotides match TRBD2. This sequence was found in a human donor in a cohort sampled during active COVID-19. Sequenced input: peripheral blood. The CDR3 reads CASSNSGRNNEQFF. The CDR3 region has the DNA TGTGCCAGCAGTAATAGCGGGAGGAACAATGAGCAGTTCTTC.